The 15 T cell receptor beta chains given below trace back to one sample, sequenced in a study of graft-versus-host responses after intestinal transplantation. Some clones are missing from TCRdb's copy, which holds only in-frame ones; the method was immunoSEQ multiplex PCR. The table records about 97,000 clones, approximately 90% of them present only once. This specimen was PBMCs, taken roughly 68 weeks after intestinal transplant. The receptor set was obtained from a human patient who received an intestinal transplant, so some T cells may come from the graft donor.

The rearrangement joins TRBV4-1 to TRBJ2-7; TRBD1 agrees at 7 bases. CDR1 and CDR2 from the germline V gene are MGHRA and YSYEKL. The length of the CDR3 is 17 residues. Trimming took 0 bases from V and 0 from J; bases not matched to a gene: 8. CDR3 protein: CASSQEGTVSSSYEQYF. The CDR3 DNA follows: TGCGCCAGCAGCCAAGAGGGGACAGTCTCGAGCTCCTACGAGCAGTACTTC.

The V call is TRBV10-2, the J call TRBJ2-7; tentative D call: TRBD2 (6 bases). Germline V CDR1 and CDR2: WSHSY, SAAADI. The CDR3 loop spans 15 amino acids. Deletions cut 8 bases from V and 3 bases from J, with 20 bases between. The DNA of the CDR3 is TGCGCCAGCGGGGGGACGGACTTAGGGCACTACGAGCAGTACTTC. Encoded protein: CASGGTDLGHYEQYF.

This chain joins TRBV4-1 and TRBJ1-2; a possible D gene is TRBD1 (5 bases). The ends were cut back, 0 bases at V and 5 bases at J, with 10 bases in the middle. The CDR3 contains 14 residues. The germline gives CDR1 MGHRA, CDR2 YSYEKL. The CDR3 spells CASSQEGTRYGYTF. The DNA of the CDR3 is TGCGCCAGCAGCCAAGAGGGGACGAGGTATGGCTACACCTTC.

This chain links TRBV7-6 with TRBJ2-7, with D possibly being TRBD1 (6 bases). CDR1 is SGHVS, CDR2 FNYEAQ, per germline. Trimming left V 1 base short and J 6 bases short, with 13 bases between. This CDR3 region has 14 residues. The CDR3 DNA reads TGTGCCAGCAGCTTAGACCCTCTAGGGGGCGAGCAGTACTTC. Protein: CASSLDPLGGEQYF.

This clone was found once. The chain links TRBV7-8 to TRBJ1-4, with 7 nucleotides matching TRBD1. From germline, CDR1 is SGHVS and CDR2 FQNEAQ. The CDR3 has 14 residues. The J segment lost 8 bases and the V segment lost 7 bases, leaving 10 bases of the junction unmatched. The CDR3 protein is CASTSTGVGEKLFF. Written as DNA, the CDR3 is TGTGCCAGCACATCAACAGGGGTCGGGGAAAAACTGTTTTTT.

This chain uses TRBV13 with TRBJ2-7; D is perhaps TRBD1 or TRBD2 (5 bases each). The CDR3 runs to 14 residues. The V end was cut by 2 bases, the J end by 3 bases, with 11 bases between. CDR1 is PRHDT, CDR2 FYEKMQ, per germline (reference sequence). This chain's CDR3 is CASSLSQEVYEQYF. The CDR3 DNA sequence: TGTGCCAGCAGCTTATCACAGGAGGTCTACGAGCAGTACTTC.

V and J are TRBV6-5 and TRBJ2-5, with no clear D. The CDR3 is 15 amino acids. Trimming cost V 4 bases and J 5 bases, with 17 bases left between them. Germline CDR1 MNHEY, CDR2 SVGAGI. The CDR3 sequence: CASSSTGPKRETQYF. The CDR3 region has the DNA TGTGCCAGCAGTTCCACCGGGCCTAAGAGGGAGACCCAGTACTTC.

The rearrangement links TRBV7-9 to TRBJ1-5; perhaps TRBD1 as D (6 bases). Trimming removed 4 bases at V and 7 bases at J, with 11 bases between. The CDR3 is 13 residues long. The V gene's germline CDR1 is SEHNR and CDR2 FQNEAQ (reference sequence). The DNA for the CDR3 is TGTGCCAGCAGCTGGGGGGCAGAACAGCCCCAGCATTTT. Protein: CASSWGAEQPQHF.

This clone was seen once. This chain joins TRBV9 and TRBJ1-2, with 12 bases that match TRBD1. From germline, CDR1 is SGDLS and CDR2 YYNGEE. The CDR3 length is 16 residues. V lost 9 bases and J lost 2; bases outside the gene matches: 11. The CDR3 region has the DNA TGTGCCAAACCCCGGGACAGGGGGCAGGGCAACTATGGCTACACCTTC. Its translation: CAKPRDRGQGNYGYTF.

For this clone: Other DNA variants within this sample encode the same CDR3. The chain couples TRBV5-8 to TRBJ2-5; D is undetermined. CDR1 SGHTS and CDR2 YDEGEE come from the germline V gene. Trimming took off 2 bases at V and 2 bases at J, with 7 bases between the two ends. The CDR3 sequence is 13 residues long. CDR3: CASSFGDQETQYF. For the CDR3, the DNA is TGTGCCAGCAGCTTCGGAGATCAAGAGACCCAGTACTTC.

The V call is TRBV15, the J call TRBJ1-6; unclear D gene. CDR3 length equals 14 residues. In germline, CDR1 is LNHNV, CDR2 YYDKDF (reference sequence). Between the trimmed V and J ends, which lost 0 bases and 10 bases, there was a span of 10 bases. The CDR3 sequence is CATSRDLERSPLHF. CDR3 nucleotide sequence: TGTGCCACCAGCAGAGATCTCGAGAGGTCACCCCTCCACTTT.

The V and J genes are TRBV18 and TRBJ1-4, with TRBD1 as a possible D gene (5 bases). This CDR3 region has 14 residues. Trimming pared 6 bases from V and 6 bases from J, leaving 14 bases between. Germline-derived CDR1 and CDR2 are KGHSH and LQKENI. Here the CDR3 DNA reads TGTGCCAGCTCGACCAGGGCCGAGGATGAAAAACTGTTTTTT. It encodes CASSTRAEDEKLFF.

The rearrangement joins TRBV6-6 to TRBJ2-7, with 9 bases matching TRBD1. The CDR3 totals 14 residues. CDR1 and CDR2 (germline): MNHNY, SVGAGI (reference sequence). J was trimmed by 0 bases and V by 5 bases; bases with no gene match: 2. CDR3 sequence (DNA): TGTGCCAGCAGTCAACAGGGGGCCTCCTACGAGCAGTACTTC. Translating it yields CASSQQGASYEQYF.

This chain uses TRBV13 with TRBJ2-7; either TRBD1 or TRBD2 may supply D (7 bases each). The CDR3 sequence is 15 residues long. Trimming left V 5 bases short and J 2 bases short, with 16 bases between. CDR1 is PRHDT, CDR2 FYEKMQ, per germline (reference sequence). The CDR3 protein is CASSPGGGLAYEQYF. The CDR3 bases are TGTGCCAGCAGCCCAGGGGGAGGACTAGCCTACGAGCAGTACTTC.

The gene calls are TRBV19 and TRBJ2-2; 7 bases fit TRBD1. Germline CDR1 is LNHDA and CDR2 is SQIVND (reference sequence). CDR3 length equals 17 residues. V was clipped by 6 bases and J by 7 bases; unmatched bases: 17. CDR3 in DNA: TGTGCCAGTAGGGTTGGATGGACAGGTCGCGCGAGCGGGGAGCTGTTTTTT. Translating it yields CASRVGWTGRASGELFF.